The 29 T cell receptor beta chains below come from one sample, sequenced in a study of T cells in Graves' hyperthyroidism and ophthalmopathy (dated by TCRdb to about 2019). Receptor libraries were prepared by multiplex PCR. Sequencing instrument: Illumina HiSeq 2000. Amplification of TCR beta CDR3 regions was carried out from RNA transcripts. A first-round RT-PCR of the TCR CDR3 used the HTBI primer set with the Qiagen OneStep RT-PCR kit. Starting from the raw public reads, TCRdb applied fastp trimming at Q25, assembled clones with MiXCR and retained in-frame beta chains. Every distinct CDR3 protein forms one entry, paired with its most common genes and DNA. This sample lists 350,000 to 400,000 distinct CDR3 sequences; under 15% were detected once. The ten largest clones add up to approximately 30% of the sample. Sample: blood. The origin of the receptors is a woman in her thirties with Graves' hyperthyroidism.

This clonotype was counted at least ten times. The chain combines TRBV5-1 with TRBJ2-1, with unresolved D. V lost 1 base, J lost 4 bases, and 9 bases lay in between. There are 14 residues in the CDR3. The germline V gene has CDR1 SGHRS and CDR2 YFSETQ. The CDR3 DNA reads TGCGCCAGCAGCTTGTCACCTGGTTACAATGAGCAGTTCTTC. Protein sequence: CASSLSPGYNEQFF.

The rearrangement links TRBV28 to TRBJ2-7, with D hard to call. V shed 3 bases and J shed 3 bases, with 9 bases lying between them. Germline V gives CDR1 MDHEN, CDR2 SYDVKM. This CDR3 contains 13 residues. The CDR3 DNA reads as TGTGCCAGCAGTTTCACACCATTCTACGAGCAGTACTTC. It specifies CASSFTPFYEQYF.

There are a few counts of this clonotype. The V and J genes are TRBV14 and TRBJ2-5, with 10 bases aligning to TRBD1. Germline values: CDR1 SGHDN, CDR2 FVKESK. V was clipped by 3 bases and J by 9 bases; unmatched bases: 10. The CDR3 consists of 15 residues. This chain's CDR3 is CASSQMTGGRSPQYF. CDR3 nucleotide sequence: TGTGCCAGCAGCCAGATGACAGGGGGCAGGTCGCCCCAGTACTTC.

This clonotype was seen repeatedly, ten times or more. The rearrangement joins TRBV28 to TRBJ2-6; 10 bases are shared with TRBD2. Trimming at V came to 6 bases and at J to 0 bases, leaving 20 bases not matched to a gene. The CDR3 totals 22 residues. Germline V gene lookup returns CDR1 MDHEN and CDR2 SYDVKM. The DNA for the CDR3 is TGTGCCAGCAGCCTAAATCTAGCCTTCACTAGCGGGACCATCTCTGGGGCCAACGTCCTGACTTTC. Translated: CASSLNLAFTSGTISGANVLTF.

This clonotype was observed at least ten times. The chain recombines TRBV11-1 with TRBJ2-4, with 10 bases identical to TRBD2. Per the germline V gene, CDR1 is SGHAT and CDR2 is FQDESV (reference sequence). Trimming cost V 1 base and J 7 bases; bases outside gene matches: 10. This CDR3 spans 17 amino acids. This chain's CDR3 is CASSLEYGSGRSNIQYF. Here the CDR3 DNA reads TGTGCCAGCAGCTTAGAGTATGGTAGCGGGAGGAGCAACATTCAGTACTTC.

This clonotype was seen at least ten times. The gene calls are TRBV30 and TRBJ1-2, with D unclear. V lost 8 bases, J lost 5 bases, and 12 bases lay in between. This CDR3 has 11 residues. CDR1 is GTSNPN, CDR2 SVGIG, per germline (reference sequence). Here the CDR3 DNA reads TGTGCCAGGTCGCAAACGTATGGCTACACCTTC. Translating gives CARSQTYGYTF.

This clonotype was detected many times. The V gene is TRBV2, the J gene TRBJ2-1, with TRBD2 matching 10 bases. Trimming cost V 8 bases and J 0 bases; bases outside gene matches: 7. CDR1 and CDR2 (germline): SNHLY, FYNNEI. This CDR3 is built from 16 residues. CDR3 loop: CASGTSDPSSYNEQFF. CDR3 nucleotides: TGTGCCAGCGGGACTAGCGACCCGAGCTCCTACAATGAGCAGTTCTTC.

This clonotype was counted ten times or more. V is TRBV30 and J is TRBJ2-4; TRBD2 matches 12 bases. The CDR3 loop spans 19 amino acids. The trim removed 0 bases at V and 0 bases at J, leaving 9 bases unmatched. Germline V lookup: CDR1 GTSNPN, CDR2 SVGIG (reference sequence). The CDR3 region is CAWSVSRGTSGLAKNIQYF. CDR3 coding DNA: TGTGCCTGGAGTGTATCCCGAGGGACTAGCGGGCTAGCCAAAAACATTCAGTACTTC.

This clonotype has at least ten counts. V usage is TRBV29-1 and J usage is TRBJ1-2, with D perhaps matching TRBD1 (6 bases). The ends were cut back, 4 bases at V and 5 bases at J, with 14 bases in the middle. This CDR3 contains 13 residues. The germline CDR1 and CDR2 sequences are SQVTM and ANQGSEA. In nucleotides, the CDR3 is TGCAGCGTTGTTCAGGGCAGGGGATATGGCTACACCTTC. Translating it yields CSVVQGRGYGYTF.

This clonotype was picked up a small number of times. This chain uses TRBV14 with TRBJ2-3; 11 positions match TRBD2. Germline V CDR1 and CDR2: SGHDN, FVKESK. The ends lost 4 bases at V and 2 bases at J; junction bases unmatched: 5. The CDR3 contains 16 residues. This CDR3 reads CASSRGLAASTDTQYF. In nucleotides, the CDR3 is TGTGCCAGCAGCCGGGGACTAGCGGCATCCACAGATACGCAGTATTTT. Looking up the rest from reference TRBV14 and TRBJ2-3 gives the full variable domain: EAGVTQFPSHSVIEKGQTVTLRCDPISGHDNLYWYRRVMGKEIKFLLHFVKESKQDESGMPNNRFLAERTGGTYSTLKVQPAELEDSGVYFCASSRGLAASTDTQYFGPGTRLTVL.

This clonotype was seen repeatedly, ten times or more. V is TRBV3-1 and J is TRBJ1-2; possible D gene TRBD1, 5 bases. Per germline, CDR1 LGHDT and CDR2 YNNKEL (reference sequence). The CDR3 consists of 14 residues. V lost 4 bases to trimming and J lost 3 bases, with 12 bases between them. The CDR3 protein is CASSRQGIDYGYTF. CDR3 sequence (DNA): TGTGCCAGCAGCCGTCAGGGTATTGACTATGGCTACACCTTC.

This chain uses TRBV18 with TRBJ2-3, with D tentatively TRBD1 (5 bases). Trimming shortened V by 3 bases and J by 7 bases, and 11 bases separated the two germline ends. The germline CDR1 and CDR2 sequences are KGHSH and LQKENI. The CDR3 is 13 amino acids. The CDR3 nucleotides read TGTGCCAGCTCACCTACAGGATTCTATACGCAGTATTTT. This codes for CASSPTGFYTQYF.

This clonotype was counted a few times. The rearrangement joins TRBV29-1 to TRBJ2-7, with a weak D call TRBD1 (5 bases). Between the trimmed V and J ends, which lost 3 bases and 2 bases, there was a span of 8 bases. CDR3 length: 12 amino acids. Germline CDR1 reads SQVTM; CDR2 reads ANQGSEA. CDR3: CSVEDNTYEQYF. The CDR3 nucleotides read TGCAGCGTTGAGGACAACACCTACGAGCAGTACTTC.

This chain uses TRBV27 with TRBJ2-2, with unresolved D. Trimming cost V 3 bases and J 4 bases, with 6 bases left between them. The germline V gene encodes CDR1 MNHEY and CDR2 SMNVEV (reference sequence). CDR3 size: 13 residues. CDR3 in amino acids: CASSFPSTGELFF. The CDR3 region has the DNA TGTGCCAGCAGTTTCCCTTCCACCGGGGAGCTGTTTTTT.

This clonotype was detected many times. V is TRBV7-2 and J is TRBJ1-1; 7 bases line up with TRBD1. The CDR3 covers 15 residues. Germline V gene sequence: CDR1 SGHTA, CDR2 FQGNSA. Trimming cost V 4 bases and J 1 base; bases outside gene matches: 6. This CDR3 reads CASSSTTGTNTEAFF. DNA for the CDR3: TGTGCCAGCAGCTCTACGACAGGGACGAACACTGAAGCTTTCTTT.

The table lists this clonotype with many counts. This chain connects TRBV2 to TRBJ1-1, with TRBD1 identical over 11 bases. The CDR3 consists of 15 residues. V lost 5 bases and J lost 1; bases outside the gene matches: 3. Germline V gives CDR1 SNHLY, CDR2 FYNNEI. CDR3 in DNA: TGTGCCAGCAGTCGGACAGGGGGCGAGAACACTGAAGCTTTCTTT. Encoded protein: CASSRTGGENTEAFF.

The V call is TRBV3-1, the J call TRBJ2-5; D remains ambiguous. The CDR3 contains 13 residues. Trimming cost V 3 bases and J 5 bases, with 10 bases left between them. The germline V gene encodes CDR1 LGHDT and CDR2 YNNKEL (reference sequence). In DNA form, the CDR3 reads TGTGCCAGCAGCCAGGCCCTTGGGGAGACCCAGTACTTC. This translates into CASSQALGETQYF.

This clonotype turned up a few times. V gene TRBV19 combines with J gene TRBJ2-1; a weak D match, TRBD2 (6 bases). The CDR3 covers 16 residues. V dropped 3 bases and J dropped 0 bases, with 12 bases sitting between them. In germline, CDR1 is LNHDA, CDR2 SQIVND (reference sequence). The CDR3 spells CASSIFERVSYNEQFF. For the CDR3, the DNA is TGTGCCAGTAGTATTTTCGAGCGGGTCTCCTACAATGAGCAGTTCTTC. Supplemented by reference TRBV19 and TRBJ2-1, the full variable domain reads DGGITQSPKYLFRKEGQNVTLSCEQNLNHDAMYWYRQDPGQGLRLIYYSQIVNDFQKGDIAEGYSVSREKKESFPLTVTSAQKNPTAFYLCASSIFERVSYNEQFFGPGTRLTVL.

This clonotype was seen only a few times. The V and J genes are TRBV28 and TRBJ2-2, with D possibly matching TRBD1 (7 bases). CDR1 is MDHEN and CDR2 is SYDVKM in the germline V gene. V lost 8 bases to trimming and J lost 5 bases, with 18 bases between them. The CDR3 sequence is 15 residues long. The CDR3 DNA reads TGTGCCAGCTTCCCCCAGGGGGGAAGGACCGGGGAGCTGTTTTTT. Translation: CASFPQGGRTGELFF.

V and J are TRBV5-1 and TRBJ2-7; 9 nucleotides match TRBD1. CDR3 size: 15 residues. Unmatched junction bases numbered 5, after V lost 0 bases and J lost 4 bases. CDR1 is SGHRS, CDR2 YFSETQ, per germline. The CDR3 DNA follows: TGCGCCAGCAGCTTGGCCACAGGGGGCGGGTACGAGCAGTACTTC. Its protein is CASSLATGGGYEQYF.

V and J are TRBV5-4 and TRBJ2-5, with D unclear. With 1 base removed from V and 2 bases from J, the gap between germline ends came to 24 bases. The germline gives CDR1 SGHNT, CDR2 YYREEE (reference sequence). This CDR3 has 19 amino acids. This CDR3 reads CASSLNGRNPGYGQETQYF. The DNA for the CDR3 is TGTGCCAGCAGCTTGAACGGACGGAACCCTGGGTATGGGCAAGAGACCCAGTACTTC.

The chain has TRBV5-1 and TRBJ2-7; unclear D gene. There are 18 residues in the CDR3. V lost 1 base, J lost 3 bases, and 23 bases lay in between. Germline V gene lookup returns CDR1 SGHRS and CDR2 YFSETQ. CDR3 sequence: CASSLWPHKPWEYYEQYF. The DNA for the CDR3 is TGCGCCAGCAGCTTGTGGCCTCACAAGCCCTGGGAATACTACGAGCAGTACTTC.

V and J are TRBV15 and TRBJ1-4; D not resolved. Germline V gene sequence: CDR1 LNHNV, CDR2 YYDKDF (reference sequence). The CDR3 covers 14 residues. Deletions cut 0 bases from V and 1 base from J, with 3 bases between. As DNA, the CDR3 is TGTGCCACCAGCAGAGAGGGAACTAATGAAAAACTGTTTTTT. This translates into CATSREGTNEKLFF.

This clonotype has only a few counts. The chain recombines TRBV30 with TRBJ2-3; D not certain. The germline CDR1 and CDR2 sequences are GTSNPN and SVGIG (reference sequence). V lost 4 bases and J 6 bases, leaving 8 bases between the germline ends. This CDR3 contains 11 residues. The CDR3 region is CAWTESDTQYF. In nucleotides, the CDR3 is TGTGCCTGGACGGAGAGTGATACGCAGTATTTT.

This clonotype was observed at least ten times. The genes are TRBV27 and TRBJ2-1; 12 bases fit TRBD2. With 5 bases clipped from V and 7 bases from J, the junction kept 9 bases outside the gene matches. Germline V gene sequence: CDR1 MNHEY, CDR2 SMNVEV (reference sequence). The CDR3 length is 16 residues. Here the CDR3 DNA reads TGTGCCAGCAGTACTGGGCGACTAGCGGGAGTTAATGAGCAGTTCTTC. This codes for CASSTGRLAGVNEQFF.

This clonotype was recorded once. This chain joins TRBV20-1 and TRBJ1-2; no reliable D call. This CDR3 is 12 amino acids long. The V gene lost 3 bases and the J gene lost 1 base, with 6 bases spanning the gap. Per germline, CDR1 DFQATT and CDR2 SNEGSKA (reference sequence). CDR3 loop: CSASGSNYGYTF. Written as DNA, the CDR3 is TGCAGTGCTAGCGGGAGTAACTATGGCTACACCTTC.

The rearrangement uses TRBV20-1 and TRBJ1-6; 10 nucleotides align to TRBD1. This CDR3 comprises 14 residues. The J segment lost 10 bases and the V segment lost 5 bases, leaving 8 bases of the junction unmatched. The V gene's germline CDR1 is DFQATT and CDR2 SNEGSKA (reference sequence). The CDR3 coding sequence is TGCAGTGCTGCAGAGACAGGGGGCCACTCACCCCTCCACTTT. Amino acid sequence: CSAAETGGHSPLHF.

This clonotype was detected only a few times. V and J are TRBV29-1 and TRBJ2-3; D unresolved. Germline assignment: CDR1 SQVTM and CDR2 ANQGSEA. There are 13 residues in the CDR3. Deletions cut 4 bases from V and 0 bases from J, with 8 bases between. The CDR3, as DNA: TGCAGCGTTGTCTGGCAGAGCACAGATACGCAGTATTTT. Protein product: CSVVWQSTDTQYF.

There are a few counts of this clonotype. J is TRBJ1-3 and V is TRBV5-1; D not certain. This CDR3 is 13 amino acids long. Per the germline V gene, CDR1 is SGHRS and CDR2 is YFSETQ. V lost 5 bases, J lost 4 bases, and 10 bases lay in between. The CDR3 is CASRRERGNTIYF. CDR3 in DNA: TGCGCCAGCAGAAGGGAGCGGGGAAACACCATATATTTT. The full variable domain, completed using reference TRBV5-1 and TRBJ1-3, is KAGVTQTPRYLIKTRGQQVTLSCSPISGHRSVSWYQQTPGQGLQFLFEYFSETQRNKGNFPGRFSGRQFSNSRSEMNVSTLELGDSALYLCASRRERGNTIYFGEGSWLTVV.